The following is a TCR beta chain sequence with its context. Using immunoSEQ multiplex PCR, the repertoire was profiled, and TCRdb retains in-frame clones only, with some absent. The table includes 150,000 to 200,000 clones, around 87% detected once. This sample is drawn from a study of blood T cell repertoires in COVID-19. The CDR3 sequence is 16 residues long. Germline values: CDR1 SGHDN, CDR2 FVKESK. V was clipped by 4 bases and J by 5 bases; unmatched bases: 11. This TCR came from a woman aged 25 to 39 who had recovered from COVID-19. The sample taken for sequencing was PBMCs or T cells enriched from blood (not recorded which). The rearrangement uses TRBV14 and TRBJ1-1, with 9 bases that match TRBD1. CDR3 DNA sequence: TGTGCCAGCAGCCTAAAAAACAGGGGGCCGGGTACTGAAGCTTTCTTT. Encoded protein: CASSLKNRGPGTEAFF.